Shown below are 3 T cell receptor beta chains from a single sample sequenced in a study of control samples from healthy donors and cancer patients. Libraries were prepared by immunoSEQ multiplex PCR; TCRdb keeps only in-frame clonotypes and omits some of them. This sample carries 99,000 or so clones, almost 85% of them seen once, and the ten largest clones take roughly 2%. The source material was blood. These receptors came from a man between 60 and 75 years old in good health.

The gene calls are TRBV30 and TRBJ1-6, with D unclear. The germline V gene has CDR1 GTSNPN and CDR2 SVGIG (reference sequence). The CDR3 runs 16 residues. Trimming pared 3 bases from V and 1 base from J, leaving 13 bases between. CDR3 region: CAWRESVSSYNSPLHF. Written as DNA, the CDR3 is TGTGCCTGGAGGGAGTCGGTTAGTTCCTATAATTCACCCCTCCACTTT.

This chain links TRBV5-1 with TRBJ1-2; 10 bases map to TRBD1. CDR1 and CDR2 (germline): SGHRS, YFSETQ. The CDR3 sequence is 15 residues long. The trim removed 4 bases at V and 6 bases at J, leaving 9 bases unmatched. The DNA for the CDR3 is TGCGCCAGCAGCCTTGGACAGGGGGGAGGAAATGGCTACACCTTC. This translates into CASSLGQGGGNGYTF.

Points on this clone: Sequence at one end of the junction differs from germline and may be a read error. This chain links TRBV7-3 with TRBJ2-2; D may correspond to TRBD1 or TRBD2 (6 bases each). CDR3 length: 15 residues. Looked up from germline, CDR1 is SGHTA and CDR2 is FQGTGA. The CDR3 sequence: CASRLRGANTGELFF. CDR3 coding DNA: TGTGCCAGCAGGTTAAGGGGGGCGAACACCGGGGAGCTGTTTTTT.